Below, 5 T cell receptor beta chains from the same sample are listed, as sequenced in a study of CD8+ T cells in alopecia areata. Investigators isolated RNA and reverse transcribed it into cDNA to act as the sequencing template. Data came from immunoSEQ multiplex PCR; TCRdb stores just in-frame clones and leaves some out. The sample has some 130,000 clones, about 60% seen once. The input for sequencing was CD4+ T cells sorted from blood, taken at week 0. These receptors were taken from a human donor with alopecia areata.

The CDR3 nucleotides read TGTGCCAGCGGGGACAGGGAGACTTCACCCCTCCACTTT. Translating it yields CASGDRETSPLHF. The V and J genes are TRBV2 and TRBJ1-6; 9 bases match TRBD1. Per germline, CDR1 SNHLY and CDR2 FYNNEI. CDR3 size: 13 residues. Trimming took 8 bases from V and 9 from J; bases not matched to a gene: 5. The entire variable domain, with the rest obtained from reference TRBV2 and TRBJ1-6, is as follows: EPEVTQTPSHQVTQMGQEVILRCVPISNHLYFYWYRQILGQKVEFLVSFYNNEISEKSEIFDDQFSVERPDGSNFTLKIRSTKLEDSAMYFCASGDRETSPLHFGNGTRLTVT.

The rearrangement uses TRBV5-6 and TRBJ2-5; tentative D call: TRBD1 (5 bases). The CDR3 loop spans 13 amino acids. Trimming removed 3 bases from V and 2 bases from J, with 8 bases in between. Per the germline V gene, CDR1 is SGHDT and CDR2 is YYEEEE. This CDR3 reads CASSSTVQETQYF. The CDR3 DNA follows: TGTGCCAGCAGCTCGACAGTTCAAGAGACCCAGTACTTC.

The chain recombines TRBV5-1 with TRBJ1-6; TRBD1 aligns across 8 bases. CDR3 length equals 15 residues. Per germline, CDR1 SGHRS and CDR2 YFSETQ. The junction had 4 bases not matched to a gene; V was cut back by 0 bases and J by 8 bases. The CDR3 loop reads CASSLEQGGYSPLHF. CDR3 nucleotides: TGCGCCAGCAGCTTGGAACAGGGGGGTTATTCACCCCTCCACTTT.

This clone was detected only a few times. J is TRBJ2-3 and V is TRBV9; D may correspond to TRBD1 or TRBD2 (5 bases each). V was trimmed by 4 bases and J by 0 bases, leaving 12 bases between them. CDR3 length: 15 residues. Germline V CDR1 and CDR2: SGDLS, YYNGEE. CDR3 DNA sequence: TGTGCCAGCAGCCCCCCCGGGGCTAGCACAGATACGCAGTATTTT. This translates into CASSPPGASTDTQYF.

This clone has just a few counts. The genes are TRBV7-2 and TRBJ2-3; a possible D gene is TRBD2 (5 bases). V was pared by 3 bases and J by 2 bases, with 12 bases between. Germline V CDR1 and CDR2: SGHTA, FQGNSA. CDR3 length equals 15 residues. Written as DNA, the CDR3 is TGTGCCAGCAGCTTCGCCCTAGCTTCCACAGATACGCAGTATTTT. This gives the protein CASSFALASTDTQYF.